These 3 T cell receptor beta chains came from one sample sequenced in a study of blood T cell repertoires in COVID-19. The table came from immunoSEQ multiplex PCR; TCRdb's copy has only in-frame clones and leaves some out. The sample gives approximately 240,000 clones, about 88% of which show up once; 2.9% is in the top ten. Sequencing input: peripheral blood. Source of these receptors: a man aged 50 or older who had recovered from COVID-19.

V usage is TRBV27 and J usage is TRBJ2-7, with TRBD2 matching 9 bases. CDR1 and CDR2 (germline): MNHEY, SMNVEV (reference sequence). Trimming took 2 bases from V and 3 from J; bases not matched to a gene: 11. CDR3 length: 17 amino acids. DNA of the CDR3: TGTGCCAGCAGTTTACTTACACCGACTAGCGGAAACTACGAGCAGTACTTC. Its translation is CASSLLTPTSGNYEQYF.

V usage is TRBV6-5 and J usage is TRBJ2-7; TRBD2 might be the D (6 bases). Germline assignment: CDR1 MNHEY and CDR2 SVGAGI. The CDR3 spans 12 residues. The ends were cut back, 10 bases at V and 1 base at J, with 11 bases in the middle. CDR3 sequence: CATYGGSYEQYF. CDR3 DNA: TGTGCCACCTACGGGGGATCCTACGAGCAGTACTTC.

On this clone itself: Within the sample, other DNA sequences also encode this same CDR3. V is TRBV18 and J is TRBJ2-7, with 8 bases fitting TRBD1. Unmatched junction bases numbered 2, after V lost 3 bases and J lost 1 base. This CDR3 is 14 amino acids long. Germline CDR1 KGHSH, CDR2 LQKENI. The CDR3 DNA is TGTGCCAGCTCACCCGGACAGGGATCCTACGAGCAGTACTTC. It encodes CASSPGQGSYEQYF.